The 18 T cell receptor beta chains given below trace back to one sample, sequenced in a study of cytomegalovirus exposure and HLA in healthy donors. The PCR contained 60 Vbeta and 13 Jbeta primers. Sequencing used immunoSEQ multiplex PCR; TCRdb keeps in-frame clones, though not all of them. The sample holds 150,000 to 200,000 clones, more than 85% seen once. Sequenced material: PBMCs. The receptors originated from a girl less than two years old in good health and CMV-seronegative.

This clone has a single count. V usage is TRBV11-2 and J usage is TRBJ2-7; D possibly corresponds to TRBD1 (5 bases). Germline CDR1 SGHAT, CDR2 FQNNGV. Deletions cut 1 base from V and 4 bases from J, with 11 bases between. The CDR3 has 14 residues. The CDR3 loop is CASSLAREGYEQYF. The CDR3 nucleotides read TGTGCCAGCAGCTTAGCCAGGGAAGGGTACGAGCAGTACTTC.

V and J are TRBV27 and TRBJ2-7; D is possibly TRBD1 (5 bases). Germline V gene sequence: CDR1 MNHEY, CDR2 SMNVEV (reference sequence). Between the trimmed V and J ends, which lost 3 bases and 3 bases, there was a span of 12 bases. The CDR3 runs to 14 residues. This CDR3 reads CASSLTETLYEQYF. The CDR3, as DNA: TGTGCCAGCAGTTTGACAGAAACGCTCTACGAGCAGTACTTC.

The V and J genes are TRBV4-2 and TRBJ2-1, with D maybe TRBD2 (5 bases). This CDR3 is 16 amino acids long. Germline V lookup: CDR1 LGHNA, CDR2 YNFKEQ. V was shortened by 0 bases and J by 4 bases, with 13 bases between the two germline ends. DNA for the CDR3: TGTGCCAGCAGCCAAGATGGGAGCTCTTTGTACAATGAGCAGTTCTTC. It is translated as CASSQDGSSLYNEQFF.

This chain links TRBV6-1 with TRBJ2-1; 7 bases align to TRBD2. From germline, CDR1 is MNHNS and CDR2 SASEGT. This CDR3 has 12 amino acids. V was clipped by 8 bases and J by 5 bases; unmatched bases: 3. CDR3 sequence reads: CASLGTNNEQFF. As DNA, the CDR3 is TGTGCCAGCCTCGGGACTAACAATGAGCAGTTCTTC.

V gene TRBV29-1 combines with J gene TRBJ1-2; no definite D call. There are 10 residues in the CDR3. From germline, CDR1 is SQVTM and CDR2 ANQGSEA. DNA of the CDR3: TGCAGTATCTGGGGAGATGGCTACACCTTC. It specifies CSIWGDGYTF.

The CDR3 protein is CASSPPGERADTQYF. In DNA, the CDR3 is TGTGCCAGCAGCCCACCGGGGGAGCGGGCAGATACGCAGTATTTT. The gene calls are TRBV13 and TRBJ2-3; perhaps TRBD2 as D (6 bases). The V and J ends lost 5 bases and 4 bases respectively, with 16 bases between them. The CDR3 consists of 15 residues. Germline CDR1 reads PRHDT; CDR2 reads FYEKMQ (reference sequence).

CDR3 sequence reads: CASSLGQHQETQYF. The DNA of the CDR3 is TGTGCCAGCAGCTTAGGACAGCACCAAGAGACCCAGTACTTC. This chain uses TRBV11-3 with TRBJ2-5, with D possibly TRBD1 on 5 matching bases. Germline V gene lookup returns CDR1 SGHNT and CDR2 YENEEA. The V gene lost 1 base and the J gene lost 0 bases, with 6 bases spanning the gap. The CDR3 has 14 residues.

V is TRBV30 and J is TRBJ2-7; D is ambiguous. Looked up from germline, CDR1 is GTSNPN and CDR2 is SVGIG (reference sequence). V was clipped by 7 bases and J by 3 bases, with 13 bases between them. The CDR3 is 12 amino acids. The CDR3 is CASSTEHYEQYF. The CDR3 DNA is TGTGCCTCGTCCACAGAGCACTACGAGCAGTACTTC.

There are a few counts of this clone. The chain joins TRBV4-1 to TRBJ2-7, with a tentative D call TRBD1 (6 bases). Germline-derived CDR1 and CDR2 are MGHRA and YSYEKL. V gave up 4 bases and J gave up 5 bases, with 15 bases separating them. The length of the CDR3 is 14 residues. CDR3 sequence: CASSLGQQSHEQYF. CDR3 bases: TGCGCCAGCAGCCTCGGACAGCAGTCCCACGAGCAGTACTTC.

CDR3 coding DNA: TGCGCCAGCAGCCAAGTCGGAGCGGGAGGTGTTTTAGGGACCCAGTACTTC. Its protein product is CASSQVGAGGVLGTQYF. This rearrangement joins TRBV4-3 to TRBJ2-5, with 9 positions matching TRBD2. The V gene end was trimmed by 1 base and the J gene end by 7 bases; junction bases not matched to a gene: 13. The CDR3 length is 17 residues. CDR1 and CDR2 (germline): LGHNA, YSLEER.

This rearrangement joins TRBV5-1 to TRBJ2-1, with 11 bases lining up with TRBD2. The CDR3 spans 15 residues. Looked up from germline, CDR1 is SGHRS and CDR2 is YFSETQ. The V segment lost 4 bases and the J segment 2 bases; nucleotides outside the gene matches: 2. CDR3 bases: TGCGCCAGCAGCGATAGCGGGGGGGCCTACAATGAGCAGTTCTTC. As protein: CASSDSGGAYNEQFF. Full variable domain (rest looked up from reference TRBV5-1 and TRBJ2-1): KAGVTQTPRYLIKTRGQQVTLSCSPISGHRSVSWYQQTPGQGLQFLFEYFSETQRNKGNFPGRFSGRQFSNSRSEMNVSTLELGDSALYLCASSDSGGAYNEQFFGPGTRLTVL.

This clone was picked up one time. The chain employs TRBV5-6 and TRBJ2-3, with 11 bases identical to TRBD2. Per the germline V gene, CDR1 is SGHDT and CDR2 is YYEEEE. The CDR3 covers 17 residues. V was pared by 3 bases and J by 2 bases, with 8 bases of the junction left unmatched. The CDR3 DNA is TGTGCCAGCAGCTGGATAGCGGGAGGGACAAACACAGATACGCAGTATTTT. This gives the protein CASSWIAGGTNTDTQYF.

The chain has TRBV4-1 and TRBJ2-5; D possibly corresponds to TRBD1 (6 bases). Trimming stripped 6 bases from V and 5 bases from J, with 22 bases between. The germline V gene encodes CDR1 MGHRA and CDR2 YSYEKL. This CDR3 comprises 16 residues. This CDR3 is CASRPRDTTLIETQYF. DNA for the CDR3: TGCGCCAGCAGACCCCGGGACACCACCTTAATTGAGACCCAGTACTTC.

CDR3 sequence: CAIYTAGSGSGEQFF. The CDR3 region has the DNA TGCGCCATCTACACGGCGGGTAGCGGGAGCGGTGAGCAGTTCTTC. The chain has TRBV10-1 and TRBJ2-1, with 9 nucleotides matching TRBD2. The CDR3 consists of 15 residues. Germline V gene sequence: CDR1 WNHNN, CDR2 SYGVQD (reference sequence). The trim removed 10 bases at V and 9 bases at J, leaving 16 bases unmatched.

The chain has TRBV10-3 and TRBJ2-7, with 9 positions matching TRBD1. The J segment lost 3 bases and the V segment lost 2 bases, leaving 8 bases of the junction unmatched. The CDR3 is 16 residues long. Per germline, CDR1 ENHRY and CDR2 SYGVKD. Written as DNA, the CDR3 is TGTGCCATCAGTGAGCCACCGGGACAGGGCTTCTACGAGCAGTACTTC. It translates to CAISEPPGQGFYEQYF.

The rearrangement uses TRBV29-1 and TRBJ2-1; 7 bases map to TRBD1. The CDR3 is 15 amino acids. The V and J ends lost 7 bases and 0 bases, in that order; junction bases with no gene match: 9. CDR1 SQVTM and CDR2 ANQGSEA come from the germline V gene. CDR3 sequence: CSGAGQVDSYNEQFF. DNA for the CDR3: TGCAGCGGAGCCGGACAGGTCGACTCCTACAATGAGCAGTTCTTC.

The genes are TRBV18 and TRBJ2-2; the D gene is possibly TRBD2 (5 bases). Germline loops: CDR1 KGHSH, CDR2 LQKENI. Trimming pared 6 bases from V and 0 bases from J, leaving 11 bases between. There are 15 residues in the CDR3. Written as DNA, the CDR3 is TGTGCCAGCTCGCAAACGGGGTCGAACACCGGGGAGCTGTTTTTT. Translating it yields CASSQTGSNTGELFF.

J is TRBJ2-5 and V is TRBV7-9, with 9 bases identical to TRBD2. The end of the DNA fits TRBJ2-7 better, so the J call may be wrong. Germline V gives CDR1 SEHNR, CDR2 FQNEAQ (reference sequence). The CDR3 loop spans 17 amino acids. The CDR3 region is CASSLLAGGPVTYEQYF. The CDR3 DNA sequence: TGTGCCAGCAGCTTATTGGCGGGGGGGCCGGTAACCTACGAGCAGTACTTC.